Below, one T cell receptor (beta chain) is given with its context. CDR3 length: 18 residues. The germline V gene has CDR1 KGHDR and CDR2 SFDVKD. Germline trimming cut 4 bases from V and 5 bases from J; bases unmatched to any gene: 11. The source of the sample is a study of blood T cell repertoires in COVID-19. Study-level information: From T cells, B-cell-depleted T cells, or PBMCs came the material, which was cDNA or gDNA.

In the original processing: Counts of nucleated cells, estimated from reference gene primer amplification, were obtained. The method was immunoSEQ multiplex PCR; TCRdb's version includes in-frame clones alone and lacks a portion of them. V, J and clone size are taken as reported in that table, and D and trimming were inferred from the DNA itself. The sample shows about 92,000 clones, roughly 70% of them seen only once. The TCR sequence derives from an older woman in a cohort sampled during active or convalescent COVID-19. This chain links TRBV24-1 with TRBJ1-4, with TRBD1 identical over 11 bases. The sequencing input was peripheral blood. CDR3 sequence (DNA): TGTGCCACCAGTGACGGAGGACAGGGGGCCGGATTAAATGAAAAACTGTTTTTT. It specifies CATSDGGQGAGLNEKLFF.